Following are 11 T cell receptor beta chains from one sample sequenced in a study of PD-L1 blockade in urothelial cancer. Only in-frame clones appear in the TCRdb table, and some are missing; sequencing was by immunoSEQ multiplex PCR. Of nearly 2,500 clones in the sample, approximately 35% were seen once. Source: tumor tissue, taken before atezolizumab (anti-PD-L1) treatment. These receptors all stem from a man aged 55 to 70 with urothelial cancer.

Within the sample, this clone is medium-sized (0.01 to 0.1%). CDR3 in amino acids: CASSEARGQAFF. The CDR3 DNA reads as TGTGCCAGCAGTGAAGCCCGGGGGCAAGCTTTCTTT. The V gene is TRBV6-1, the J gene TRBJ1-1; tentatively, D is TRBD1 (6 bases). Germline V gene lookup returns CDR1 MNHNS and CDR2 SASEGT. V lost 0 bases to trimming and J lost 9 bases, with 8 bases between them. This CDR3 is built from 12 residues.

This clone turned up a few times. The gene calls are TRBV7-6 and TRBJ1-1; D is unresolved. V lost 5 bases to trimming and J lost 2 bases, with 15 bases between them. There are 15 residues in the CDR3. Germline CDR1 reads SGHVS; CDR2 reads FNYEAQ. CDR3 nucleotides: TGTGCCAGCAGCCAATCTAACCGCCGTAACACTGAAGCTTTCTTT. It specifies CASSQSNRRNTEAFF.

The chain recombines TRBV9 with TRBJ2-3; TRBD1 matches at 9 bases. The CDR3 totals 16 residues. Germline CDR1 SGDLS, CDR2 YYNGEE. V lost 6 bases to trimming and J lost 8 bases; unmatched junction nucleotides: 16. The CDR3 coding sequence is TGTGCCAGCACCCAACAGTCGGGACAGGGCTTTGGTACGCAGTATTTT. This translates into CASTQQSGQGFGTQYF.

This clone was seen a handful of times. The chain combines TRBV28 with TRBJ1-5; 9 nucleotides align to TRBD1. V trimming: 5 bases; J trimming: 5 bases; junction bases outside the gene matches: 7. CDR3 length equals 15 residues. Germline assignment: CDR1 MDHEN and CDR2 SYDVKM. The CDR3 here is CASSLAGQGYQPQHF. CDR3 sequence (DNA): TGTGCCAGCAGTCTAGCGGGACAGGGTTATCAGCCCCAGCATTTT.

This clone was counted only a few times. The CDR3 region is CASSPSTEALGVFF. The CDR3 DNA follows: TGCGCCAGCAGCCCTTCAACGGAGGCCTTAGGTGTTTTCTTT. The V and J genes are TRBV1 and TRBJ1-1. TRBV1 corresponds to a pseudogene. This CDR3 has 14 residues.

This clone was observed a handful of times. The chain couples TRBV6-8 to TRBJ2-1; 9 bases are shared with TRBD2. There are 14 residues in the CDR3. After removal of 5 bases from V and 4 bases from J, the junction contained 3 bases not matched to a gene. Germline V gives CDR1 MNHGY, CDR2 SAAAGT. CDR3 in amino acids: CASSESGGYNEQFF. The CDR3 DNA reads as TGTGCCAGCAGTGAGAGCGGGGGGTACAATGAGCAGTTCTTC.

In this sample, this clone turned up a few times. This chain uses TRBV11-3 with TRBJ2-5; a possible D gene is TRBD1 (5 bases). Trimming left V 0 bases short and J 5 bases short, with 13 bases between. The CDR3 runs to 15 residues. The germline V gene encodes CDR1 SGHNT and CDR2 YENEEA. DNA for the CDR3: TGTGCCAGCAGCTTAGACTCCTTAGGGGCCGAGACCCAGTACTTC. This sequence encodes CASSLDSLGAETQYF.

This chain uses TRBV12-5 with TRBJ2-3, with 8 bases matching TRBD2. CDR3 length: 13 amino acids. Germline V gene data show CDR1 as LGHNT and CDR2 as FRNRAP. For the CDR3, the DNA is TGTGCCACCCCCGGGGGGGACACAGATACGCAGTATTTT. Encoded protein: CATPGGDTDTQYF.

V usage is TRBV5-1 and J usage is TRBJ2-5, with 13 bases identical to TRBD2. The CDR3 has 16 residues. Germline assignment: CDR1 SGHRS and CDR2 YFSETQ. Trimming at V came to 4 bases and at J to 5 bases, leaving 8 bases not matched to a gene. CDR3 sequence reads: CASSSTSGGAWETQYF. The CDR3 coding sequence is TGCGCCAGCAGCAGTACTAGCGGGGGGGCCTGGGAGACCCAGTACTTC.

The chain uses TRBV5-1 and TRBJ2-3; perhaps TRBD1 as D (6 bases). Per germline, CDR1 SGHRS and CDR2 YFSETQ. The ends were cut back, 2 bases at V and 4 bases at J, with 20 bases in the middle. The CDR3 consists of 17 residues. The CDR3 nucleotides read TGCGCCAGCAGCTTCAAATTGGGGGCCGAGGCGGCAGATACGCAGTATTTT. It yields the protein CASSFKLGAEAADTQYF.

The rearrangement links TRBV19 to TRBJ1-5; no reliable D call. Germline lookup yields CDR1 LNHDA and CDR2 SQIVND (reference sequence). The CDR3 has 12 residues. V lost 3 bases, J lost 9 bases, and 9 bases lay in between. CDR3 in DNA: TGTGCCAGTAGTATTAGTTACTGGCCCCAGCATTTT. Its translation is CASSISYWPQHF.